The source of this TCR beta chain is a study of human T cells and chemical hapten exposure. TCRdb recomputed calls from the RACE reads with MiXCR, one row per CDR3 protein. The data contain around 39,000 distinct CDR3 sequences, 5% to 8% of them singletons. This clonotype was detected only a few times. Indicated time point: patch test 1, 2 weeks after DPC sensitization. Treatment: therapeutic diphenylcyclopropenone sensitization with weekly scalp DPC. The study extracted total RNA from unfractionated whole blood. Germline loops: CDR1 MNHEY, CDR2 SVGEGT. The CDR3 loop spans 17 amino acids. V dropped 5 bases and J dropped 5 bases, with 21 bases sitting between them.

The sequencing used whole blood, collected in connection with sensitization to the hapten diphenylcyclopropenone (DPC). This chain joins TRBV6-2 or TRBV6-3 and TRBJ1-4; D might be TRBD1 (5 bases). The TCR was taken from a woman younger than 45 with alopecia areata. Some clones in this sample may be carry-over from other donors' samples. This chain's CDR3 is CASSRPGPGILNEKLFF. The CDR3 DNA is TGTGCCAGCAGTCGCCCGGGACCCGGAATCCTGAATGAAAAACTGTTTTTT.